Sequencing of this TCR beta chain was carried out in a study of blood T cell repertoires in COVID-19. About the study: T cells, B-cell-depleted T cells, or PBMCs provided the cDNA or gDNA that served as material.

J gave up 4 bases and V 6 bases, and 7 bases lay outside the gene matches. Germline loops: CDR1 SNHLY, CDR2 FYNNEI. The CDR3 is 14 residues long. As processed by the authors: Cell counts per sample came from amplifying reference gene primers. The table came from immunoSEQ multiplex PCR; TCRdb's copy has only in-frame clones and leaves some out. V and J calls and clone size are those listed in that table; D and trimming were worked out from the DNA. The sample includes under 250,000 clones, approximately 90% of them seen just once. This chain joins TRBV2 and TRBJ1-1, with TRBD1 matching over 8 bases. This sequence was found in a man between 40 and 49 years old with acute or convalescent COVID-19. Specimen: peripheral blood. CDR3 region: CASRSGQASTEAFF. The CDR3 bases are TGTGCCAGCAGATCGGGACAGGCGAGCACTGAAGCTTTCTTT.